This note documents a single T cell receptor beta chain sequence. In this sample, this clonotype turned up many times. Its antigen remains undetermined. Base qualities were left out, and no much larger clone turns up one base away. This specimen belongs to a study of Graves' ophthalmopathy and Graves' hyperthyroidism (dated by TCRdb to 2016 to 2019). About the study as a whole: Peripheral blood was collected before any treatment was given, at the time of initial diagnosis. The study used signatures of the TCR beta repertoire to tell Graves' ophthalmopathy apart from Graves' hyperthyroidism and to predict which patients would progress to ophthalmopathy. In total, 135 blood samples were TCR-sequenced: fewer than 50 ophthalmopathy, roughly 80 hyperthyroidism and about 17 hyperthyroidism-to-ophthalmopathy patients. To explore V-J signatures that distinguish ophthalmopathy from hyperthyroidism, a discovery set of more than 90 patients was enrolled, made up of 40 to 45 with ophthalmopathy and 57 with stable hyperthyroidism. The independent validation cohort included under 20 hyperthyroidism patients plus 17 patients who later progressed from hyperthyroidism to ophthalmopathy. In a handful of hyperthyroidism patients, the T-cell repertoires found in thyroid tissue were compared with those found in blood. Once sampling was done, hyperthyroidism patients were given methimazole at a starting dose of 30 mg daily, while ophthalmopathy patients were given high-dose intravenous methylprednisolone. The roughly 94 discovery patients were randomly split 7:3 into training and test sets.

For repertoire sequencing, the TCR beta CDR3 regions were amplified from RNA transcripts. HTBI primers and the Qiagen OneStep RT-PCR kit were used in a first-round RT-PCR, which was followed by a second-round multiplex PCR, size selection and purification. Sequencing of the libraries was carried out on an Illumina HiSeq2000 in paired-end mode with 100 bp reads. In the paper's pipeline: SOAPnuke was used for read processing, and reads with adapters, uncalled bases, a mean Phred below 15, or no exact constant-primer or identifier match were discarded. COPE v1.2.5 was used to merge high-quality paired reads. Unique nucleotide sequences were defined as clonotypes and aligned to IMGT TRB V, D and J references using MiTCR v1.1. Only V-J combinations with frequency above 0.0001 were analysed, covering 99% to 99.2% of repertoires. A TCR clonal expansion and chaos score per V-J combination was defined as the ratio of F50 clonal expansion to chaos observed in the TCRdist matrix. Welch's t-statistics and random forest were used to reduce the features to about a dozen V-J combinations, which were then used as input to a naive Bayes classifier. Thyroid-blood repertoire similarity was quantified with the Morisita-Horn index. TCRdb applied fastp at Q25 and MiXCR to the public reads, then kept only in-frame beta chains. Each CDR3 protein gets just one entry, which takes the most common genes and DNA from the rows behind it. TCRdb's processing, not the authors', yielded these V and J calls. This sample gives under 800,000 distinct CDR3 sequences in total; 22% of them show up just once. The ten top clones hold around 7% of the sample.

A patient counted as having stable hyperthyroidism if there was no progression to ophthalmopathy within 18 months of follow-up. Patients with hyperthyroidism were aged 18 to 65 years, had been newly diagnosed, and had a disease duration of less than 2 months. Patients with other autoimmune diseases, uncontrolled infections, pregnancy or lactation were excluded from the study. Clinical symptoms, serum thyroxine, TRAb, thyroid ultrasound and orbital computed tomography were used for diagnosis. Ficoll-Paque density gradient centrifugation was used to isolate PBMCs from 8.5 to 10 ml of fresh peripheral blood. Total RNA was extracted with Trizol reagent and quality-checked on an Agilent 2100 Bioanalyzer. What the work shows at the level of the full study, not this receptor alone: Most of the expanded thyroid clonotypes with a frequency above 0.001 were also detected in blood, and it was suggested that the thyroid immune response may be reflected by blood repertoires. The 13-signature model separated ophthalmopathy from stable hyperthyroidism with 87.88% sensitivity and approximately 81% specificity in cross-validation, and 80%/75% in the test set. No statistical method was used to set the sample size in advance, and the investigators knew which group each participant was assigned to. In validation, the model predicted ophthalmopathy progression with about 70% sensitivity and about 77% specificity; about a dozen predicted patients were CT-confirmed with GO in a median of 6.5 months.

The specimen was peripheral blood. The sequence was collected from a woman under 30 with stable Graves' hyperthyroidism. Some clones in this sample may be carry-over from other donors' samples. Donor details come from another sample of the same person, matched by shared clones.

The bases read TGTGCCAGCAGTTTGGGGACGGGAGGCTACACCTTC. This translates into CASSLGTGGYTF. Rearrangement joined TRBV2 to TRBJ1-2, and TRBD1 may be the D gene, going by 5 matching bases. CDR1 and CDR2 are drawn from the germline V gene: SNHLY, FYNNEI. The CDR3 covers 12 residues, taking in both the cysteine and the phenylalanine. The sequence is cut down to CDR3 DNA, 36 bases in frame from base 1. Relative to germline, V is 5 bases shorter and J is 8 bases shorter, with 12 bases between their ends. The CDR3 plus the reference TRBV2 and TRBJ1-2 genes for the other parts give the full variable domain: EPEVTQTPSHQVTQMGQEVILRCVPISNHLYFYWYRQILGQKVEFLVSFYNNEISEKSEIFDDQFSVERPDGSNFTLKIRSTKLEDSAMYFCASSLGTGGYTFGSGTRLTVV.